The source of this T cell receptor (beta chain) is a study of blood T cells in healthy people across ages. CDR3 length equals 16 residues. Germline values: CDR1 SGHRS, CDR2 YFSETQ. V dropped 2 bases and J dropped 0 bases, with 14 bases sitting between them. Through a sample-barcoded 5' primer and a J-beta primer mix, a second PCR was run for about 6 to 12 cycles. Researchers report that a template-switch adaptor with 12 random nucleotides tagged each cDNA molecule. One entry per CDR3 protein, called by TCRdb with MiXCR from the 5' RACE reads. The table lists 700,000 to 1,000,000 distinct CDR3 sequences, around two fifths of them singletons. This clonotype was detected once.

Specimen: blood. This chain connects TRBV5-1 to TRBJ1-1; possibly TRBD1 for D (5 bases). The sequence derives from a man in his 60s in good health. This chain's CDR3 is CASSLGDRAMNTEAFF. DNA of the CDR3: TGCGCCAGCAGCTTAGGAGACAGAGCAATGAACACTGAAGCTTTCTTT.